Below, 26 T cell receptor beta chains from the same sample are listed, as sequenced in a study of PD-1 blockade in classical Hodgkin lymphoma. With no exception, relapse followed autologous stem cell transplantation in all patients, and brentuximab vedotin exposure varied. The data were produced by immunoSEQ multiplex PCR, yet TCRdb's version contains in-frame clones alone and is incomplete. The repertoire includes 30,000 to 40,000 clones, about 82% of them detected once, and approximately 9.9% sits in the top ten. The sample consisted of peripheral blood mononuclear cells (PBMCs), taken at baseline. The receptors here all came from a human donor with classical Hodgkin lymphoma.

V gene TRBV6-5 combines with J gene TRBJ2-1, with D maybe TRBD1 (6 bases). CDR3 length: 14 residues. V was shortened by 2 bases and J by 10 bases, with 15 bases between the two germline ends. CDR1 is MNHEY and CDR2 is SVGAGI in the germline V gene. The CDR3 nucleotides are TGTGCCAGCAGTTACCAGATCAGGGGTAGCGAGCAGTTCTTC. It translates to CASSYQIRGSEQFF.

The chain has TRBV4-1 and TRBJ1-2; D is unclear. CDR1 and CDR2 (germline): MGHRA, YSYEKL. This CDR3 region has 12 residues. The ends were cut back, 5 bases at V and 7 bases at J, with 11 bases in the middle. As DNA, the CDR3 is TGCGCCAGCAGCGGTAGTATGAGTGGCTACACCTTC. It specifies CASSGSMSGYTF.

This clone was picked up many times. V usage is TRBV28 and J usage is TRBJ2-3; no clear D gene. V shed 4 bases and J shed 2 bases, with 16 bases lying between them. Germline V CDR1 and CDR2: MDHEN, SYDVKM. The CDR3 runs 16 residues. CDR3 loop: CASSYPLQEITDTQYF. CDR3 nucleotide sequence: TGTGCCAGCAGTTACCCCCTCCAGGAGATCACAGATACGCAGTATTTT.

V is TRBV21-1 and J is TRBJ1-1; whether TRBD1, the table's D call, matches the DNA was not checked. TRBV21-1 is marked as a pseudogene. The CDR3 contains 18 residues. CDR3 region: CASSPSPRVGAMNTEAFF. CDR3 in DNA: TGTGCCAGCAGCCCAAGCCCCAGGGTGGGGGCGATGAACACTGAAGCTTTCTTT.

The chain employs TRBV7-9 and TRBJ2-7, with D maybe TRBD2 (6 bases). Germline loops: CDR1 SEHNR, CDR2 FQNEAQ (reference sequence). This CDR3 contains 14 residues. The V gene lost 3 bases and the J gene lost 1 base, with 10 bases spanning the gap. CDR3 DNA: TGTGCCAGCAGCTTGTTAGCGGAGTCCTACGAGCAGTACTTC. Translated, it gives CASSLLAESYEQYF.

The gene calls are TRBV28 and TRBJ2-7; 8 nucleotides match TRBD1. The CDR3 spans 14 residues. The V segment lost 7 bases and the J segment 2 bases; nucleotides outside the gene matches: 7. The germline CDR1 and CDR2 sequences are MDHEN and SYDVKM. The CDR3 loop is CASTSQGETYEQYF. CDR3 in DNA: TGTGCCAGCACCTCACAGGGGGAAACCTACGAGCAGTACTTC.

The chain couples TRBV2 to TRBJ1-5; 9 positions agree with TRBD1. The CDR3 runs to 14 residues. J gave up 5 bases and V 4 bases, and 3 bases lay outside the gene matches. CDR1 is SNHLY and CDR2 is FYNNEI in the germline V gene. The CDR3 DNA follows: TGTGCCAGCAGTGGGACAGGGGAGCATCAGCCCCAGCATTTT. It is translated as CASSGTGEHQPQHF.

CDR3: CASREQGRELYEQYF. Written as DNA, the CDR3 is TGTGCCAGCAGGGAACAGGGGAGGGAACTCTACGAGCAGTACTTC. The V and J genes are TRBV6-6 and TRBJ2-7; either TRBD1 or TRBD2 may supply D (7 bases each). Trimming pared 6 bases from V and 3 bases from J, leaving 18 bases between. Germline V gives CDR1 MNHNY, CDR2 SVGAGI (reference sequence). The CDR3 covers 15 residues.

This chain links TRBV7-9 with TRBJ1-2, with D unclear. Per the germline V gene, CDR1 is SEHNR and CDR2 is FQNEAQ (reference sequence). V dropped 3 bases and J dropped 1 base, with 6 bases sitting between them. The CDR3 consists of 13 residues. The CDR3 here is CASSLEYNYGYTF. The CDR3, as DNA: TGTGCCAGCAGCTTGGAGTATAACTATGGCTACACCTTC.

For this clone: One junction end does not reproduce the germline sequence, and a read error may be involved. The V gene is TRBV7-8, the J gene TRBJ2-3; 7 bases match TRBD2. Germline V lookup: CDR1 SGHVS, CDR2 FQNEAQ. This CDR3 comprises 14 residues. The CDR3 loop is CASSLAESTDTQYF. The CDR3 DNA reads TGTGCCAGCAGCCTAGCGGAAAGCACAGATACGCAGTATTTT.

This sequence joins TRBV9 and TRBJ2-3; the D is unclear. V was clipped by 1 base and J by 2 bases, with 8 bases between them. Germline V lookup: CDR1 SGDLS, CDR2 YYNGEE. The CDR3 loop spans 14 amino acids. The CDR3 is CASSVQPDTDTQYF. The CDR3 DNA reads as TGTGCCAGCAGCGTACAGCCCGACACAGATACGCAGTATTTT.

This chain uses TRBV5-1 with TRBJ2-3, with 9 bases matching TRBD1. The length of the CDR3 is 15 residues. Germline assignment: CDR1 SGHRS and CDR2 YFSETQ. The V and J ends lost 4 bases and 0 bases, in that order; junction bases with no gene match: 3. Written as DNA, the CDR3 is TGCGCCAGCAGCCCTGGGACAGGGAGCACAGATACGCAGTATTTT. Its translation: CASSPGTGSTDTQYF.

This chain links TRBV6-6 with TRBJ1-5, with unresolved D. Germline V gene data show CDR1 as MNHNY and CDR2 as SVGAGI (reference sequence). The CDR3 covers 15 residues. Trimming pared 6 bases from V and 3 bases from J, leaving 15 bases between. CDR3 in amino acids: CASRRTTTFNQPQHF. CDR3 DNA: TGTGCCAGCAGACGGACCACCACTTTCAATCAGCCCCAGCATTTT.

About this clone itself: At one boundary the junction diverges from the germline segment, which might be a read error. The chain couples TRBV27 to TRBJ2-7; tentatively, D is TRBD2 (6 bases). The CDR3 loop spans 15 amino acids. The V gene's germline CDR1 is MNHEY and CDR2 SMNVEV (reference sequence). The CDR3 is CATSDPLAAAYEQYF. CDR3 coding DNA: TGTGCCACCAGTGACCCGTTAGCGGCTGCCTACGAGCAGTACTTC.

The chain carries TRBV4-2 and TRBJ2-7; D call uncertain. The CDR3 is 12 residues long. The ends were cut back, 0 bases at V and 4 bases at J, with 4 bases in the middle. Germline CDR1 reads LGHNA; CDR2 reads YNFKEQ. CDR3 coding DNA: TGTGCCAGCAGCCAAGATTCGTACGAGCAGTACTTC. Encoded protein: CASSQDSYEQYF.

J is TRBJ2-7 and V is TRBV12-5, with 9 nucleotides matching TRBD2. This CDR3 has 16 amino acids. Germline V gene sequence: CDR1 LGHNT, CDR2 FRNRAP. The CDR3 region is CGRGHETSGRSYEQYF. CDR3 bases: TGTGGGAGGGGCCACGAGACTAGCGGCCGATCCTACGAGCAGTACTTC.

This chain links TRBV7-8 with TRBJ2-7, with 9 bases that match TRBD2. This CDR3 has 16 residues. Trimming removed 8 bases from V and 1 base from J; junction bases left unmatched: 12. Germline V gene data show CDR1 as SGHVS and CDR2 as FQNEAQ. The CDR3 DNA sequence: TGTGCCAGCCCGCCCGCGCAAGCGGGGGGATCCTACGAGCAGTACTTC. Translating it yields CASPPAQAGGSYEQYF.

The chain links TRBV6-5 to TRBJ2-3; weak D call: TRBD1 (5 bases). The germline gives CDR1 MNHEY, CDR2 SVGAGI. The V end was cut by 6 bases, the J end by 4 bases, with 14 bases between. The CDR3 contains 14 residues. CDR3 in DNA: TGTGCCAGCAGACGGACACCATCGGCAGATACGCAGTATTTT. Translated, it gives CASRRTPSADTQYF.

The chain uses TRBV7-9 and TRBJ2-6; TRBD1 matches 7 bases. CDR1 is SEHNR, CDR2 FQNEAQ, per germline (reference sequence). The CDR3 runs 18 residues. The ends lost 6 bases at V and 0 bases at J; junction bases unmatched: 11. In DNA, the CDR3 is TGTGCCAGCAGTTCATCTAGACAGGGCTTCTCTGGGGCCAACGTCCTGACTTTC. Encoded protein: CASSSSRQGFSGANVLTF.

The gene calls are TRBV11-2 and TRBJ2-7; possibly TRBD1 for D (5 bases). The CDR3 runs to 14 residues. Germline V gene data show CDR1 as SGHAT and CDR2 as FQNNGV. Trimming removed 5 bases at V and 2 bases at J, with 13 bases between. The CDR3 nucleotides read TGTGCCAGCAGCACCATACCAGGGCCCTACGAGCAGTACTTC. Amino acids: CASSTIPGPYEQYF.

CDR3 sequence reads: CASSLALGAYEQYF. CDR3 sequence (DNA): TGTGCCAGCAGCTTAGCGCTAGGGGCCTACGAGCAGTACTTC. The chain uses TRBV7-2 and TRBJ2-7, with TRBD1 as a possible D gene (5 bases). The CDR3 is made up of 14 amino acids. The germline V and J ends were trimmed by 0 bases and 2 bases, with 8 bases remaining between them. CDR1 and CDR2 from the germline V gene are SGHTA and FQGNSA.

The rearrangement links TRBV9 to TRBJ2-2, with D hard to call. V lost 0 bases and J lost 8, with 14 bases in between. The CDR3 spans 15 residues. Germline CDR1 reads SGDLS; CDR2 reads YYNGEE. CDR3: CASSVATSGRGELFF. CDR3 nucleotide sequence: TGTGCCAGCAGCGTAGCTACGAGTGGGCGTGGGGAGCTGTTTTTT.

The J gene is TRBJ2-3, the V gene TRBV11-2; 9 bases fit TRBD1. Germline V gives CDR1 SGHAT, CDR2 FQNNGV. V trimming: 6 bases; J trimming: 6 bases; junction bases outside the gene matches: 7. The CDR3 extends over 14 amino acids. The CDR3 DNA reads TGTGCCAGCAGTTCGGGACAGGGAACGGATACGCAGTATTTT. Amino acids: CASSSGQGTDTQYF.

The genes are TRBV6-1 and TRBJ1-2; D is ambiguous. Germline V gene sequence: CDR1 MNHNS, CDR2 SASEGT. CDR3 length equals 14 residues. V shed 2 bases and J shed 8 bases, with 15 bases lying between them. The CDR3 DNA reads as TGTGCCAGCAGTGAACGATTGACATCCTACGGCTACACCTTC. Protein product: CASSERLTSYGYTF.

The V gene is TRBV11-3, the J gene TRBJ1-1; D uncertain. Deletions cut 3 bases from V and 2 bases from J, with 7 bases between. Germline CDR1 reads SGHNT; CDR2 reads YENEEA. This CDR3 is built from 13 residues. CDR3 region: CASSFRGNTEAFF. The CDR3 DNA is TGTGCCAGCAGCTTCCGGGGAAACACTGAAGCTTTCTTT.

The rearrangement links TRBV21-1 to TRBJ2-5; TRBD1 is taken as the D call from the table, unchecked against the DNA. TRBV21-1 is a pseudogene. The CDR3 contains 13 residues. The chain's CDR3 is CASFGQGRETQYF. The CDR3 nucleotides are TGTGCCAGCTTCGGACAGGGGCGGGAGACCCAGTACTTC.